These T cell receptor beta chains were read from a single sample in a study of T cells in Graves' hyperthyroidism and ophthalmopathy. From the multiplex PCR reads, TCRdb called clonotypes with MiXCR, one entry per CDR3 protein. The sample records fewer than 750,000 distinct CDR3 sequences, under 60% being singletons. The specimen sequenced was peripheral blood or thyroid tissue (not recorded which). These receptors were obtained from a woman aged 18-30 years with Graves' hyperthyroidism. The CDR3 runs from the conserved cysteine through the conserved F or W. A D gene is named only where the DNA matches it firmly. Clone size is not always given. Where it is, it says once, few, many or a class for expanded clones.

v_gene: TRBV29-1
d_gene: -
abundance: many
j_gene: TRBJ1-1
CDR3nt: TGCAGCGTTGTTAACACGGCTGAAGCTTTCTTT
CDR3aa: CSVVNTAEAFF

v_gene: TRBV29-1
d_gene: TRBD1
abundance: -
j_gene: TRBJ1-1
CDR3nt: TGCAGCGTGATGGACAGGGCTGGAAACACTGAAGCTTTCTTT
CDR3aa: CSVMDRAGNTEAFF

v_gene: TRBV7-9
d_gene: -
abundance: -
j_gene: TRBJ1-2
CDR3nt: TGTGCCAGCAGCAGACCGGGACGCAGGAAAGACTATGGCTACACCTTC
CDR3aa: CASSRPGRRKDYGYTF

v_gene: TRBV9
d_gene: -
abundance: many
j_gene: TRBJ1-5
CDR3nt: TGTGCCAGCAGCCAGTCGGGAGGAAGTCAGCCCCAGCATTTT
CDR3aa: CASSQSGGSQPQHF

v_gene: TRBV11-1
d_gene: TRBD2
abundance: -
j_gene: TRBJ2-5
CDR3nt: TGTGCCAGCAGCCACCAAGCGGGACGGGAGACCCAGTACTTC
CDR3aa: CASSHQAGRETQYF

v_gene: TRBV7-3
d_gene: TRBD2
abundance: -
j_gene: TRBJ2-2
CDR3nt: TGTGCCAGCAGCCCGAGGACTAGCGGGTACACCGGGGAGCTGTTTTTT
CDR3aa: CASSPRTSGYTGELFF

v_gene: TRBV6-1
d_gene: -
abundance: -
j_gene: TRBJ1-5
CDR3nt: TGTGCCAGCAGGACGTACAGGGTTAGCAATCAGCCCCAGCATTTT
CDR3aa: CASRTYRVSNQPQHF

v_gene: TRBV6-1
d_gene: TRBD1
abundance: -
j_gene: TRBJ1-2
CDR3nt: TGTGCTACCAACCGAGGGACAGCTTATGGCTACACCTTC
CDR3aa: CATNRGTAYGYTF

v_gene: TRBV20-1
d_gene: TRBD1
abundance: few
j_gene: TRBJ2-1
CDR3nt: TGCAGTGCTAGGCAGGGGGCCAATGAGCAGTTCTTC
CDR3aa: CSARQGANEQFF

v_gene: TRBV11-2
d_gene: -
abundance: -
j_gene: TRBJ1-2
CDR3nt: TGTGCCAGCAGCTTAGACAGCCAACTCGGCTACACCTTC
CDR3aa: CASSLDSQLGYTF

v_gene: TRBV7-8
d_gene: -
abundance: -
j_gene: TRBJ2-3
CDR3nt: TGTGCCAGCAGCTTAATGGCAACTAGCACAGATACGCAGTATTTT
CDR3aa: CASSLMATSTDTQYF

v_gene: TRBV6-4
d_gene: TRBD1
abundance: -
j_gene: TRBJ1-2
CDR3nt: TGTGCCAGCAGTGACGACGGGACAGGGGGCGGCTACACCTTC
CDR3aa: CASSDDGTGGGYTF

v_gene: TRBV29-1
d_gene: -
abundance: many
j_gene: TRBJ2-5
CDR3nt: TGCAGCGTTCTAAGGCGGGATAGCCAAGAGACCCAGTACTTC
CDR3aa: CSVLRRDSQETQYF

v_gene: TRBV2
d_gene: -
abundance: -
j_gene: TRBJ1-4
CDR3nt: TGTGCCAGCAGCCCTTCACGCCTGACTGAAAAACTGTTTTTT
CDR3aa: CASSPSRLTEKLFF

v_gene: TRBV29-1
d_gene: -
abundance: -
j_gene: TRBJ1-1
CDR3nt: TGCAGCAGTGATCGTATCACTGAAGCTTTCTTT
CDR3aa: CSSDRITEAFF

v_gene: TRBV5-6
d_gene: TRBD2
abundance: -
j_gene: TRBJ2-2
CDR3nt: TGTGCCAGCAGCTTGGCCCGGGAGGGCCGGACCGGGGAGCTGTTTTTT
CDR3aa: CASSLAREGRTGELFF

v_gene: TRBV7-9
d_gene: TRBD1
abundance: -
j_gene: TRBJ2-7
CDR3nt: TGTGCCAGCAGCCCGGGTGCCAGGGGGTACGAGCAGTACTTC
CDR3aa: CASSPGARGYEQYF

v_gene: TRBV11-2
d_gene: -
abundance: many
j_gene: TRBJ2-7
CDR3nt: TGTGCCAGCAGCTCCCCCCGGGTAGGTCCTTACGAGCAGTACTTC
CDR3aa: CASSSPRVGPYEQYF

v_gene: TRBV19
d_gene: TRBD2
abundance: -
j_gene: TRBJ2-7
CDR3nt: TGTGCCAGTAGCTCCCGTAGCGTGGGAGGGCCCAACGAGCAGTACTTC
CDR3aa: CASSSRSVGGPNEQYF

v_gene: TRBV19
d_gene: TRBD2
abundance: few
j_gene: TRBJ2-7
CDR3nt: TGTGCCAGTAGTATAGTCCCCTCACTAGCGGGAGGGGACGAGCAGTACTTC
CDR3aa: CASSIVPSLAGGDEQYF